The clone carrying this TCR beta chain was seen repeatedly, ten times or more. Its cognate antigen is unknown. V lost 3 bases and J lost 0, with 14 bases in between. Germline V gene sequence: CDR1 ENHRY, CDR2 SYGVKD. The CDR3 loop spans 16 amino acids. The data belong to a study of CD8+CD57+ T cells in acquired aplastic anemia. For the study at large: Sorting CD4+ and CD8+ cells gave DNA averaging around 3 ug. The study, taken as a whole, reports: Comparison of patients with controls identified around 31 shared CD8+ CDR3 sequences. Significance was not reached for CD8+ Simpson's diversity between patients and controls.

Only patients with CD8+CD57+ cell expansion on flow cytometry were chosen for sequencing. TCR beta VDJ and CDR3 profiles were obtained from a genomic DNA template. TCRdb reanalysed the reads using MiXCR and keeps one entry per CDR3 protein. This sample carries just over 450,000 distinct CDR3 sequences, about a third of them seen once, and the ten largest clones take approximately 0.82%. The sequence was obtained from a human donor with aplastic anemia. Source material: sorted CD4+, CD8+, or CD8+CD57+ T cells (not recorded which) from PBMCs. The chain uses TRBV10-3 and TRBJ1-1, with no clear D. This CDR3 reads CAISDYNVNMNTEAFF. The CDR3 bases are TGTGCCATCAGTGATTATAATGTCAACATGAACACTGAAGCTTTCTTT.